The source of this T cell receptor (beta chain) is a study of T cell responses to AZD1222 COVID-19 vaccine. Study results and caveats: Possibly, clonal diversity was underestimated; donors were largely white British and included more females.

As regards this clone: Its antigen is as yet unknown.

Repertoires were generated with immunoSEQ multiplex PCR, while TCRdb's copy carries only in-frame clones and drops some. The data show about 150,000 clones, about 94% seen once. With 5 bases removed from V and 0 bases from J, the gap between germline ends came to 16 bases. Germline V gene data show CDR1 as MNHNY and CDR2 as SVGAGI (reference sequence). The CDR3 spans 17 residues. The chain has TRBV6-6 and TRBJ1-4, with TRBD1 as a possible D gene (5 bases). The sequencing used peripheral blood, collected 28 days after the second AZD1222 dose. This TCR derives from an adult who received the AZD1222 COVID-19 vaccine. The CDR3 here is CASSQYRRQTTNEKLFF. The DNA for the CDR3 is TGTGCCAGCAGTCAGTACCGGAGACAGACAACTAATGAAAAACTGTTTTTT.